The 3 T cell receptor beta chains in this list originate from one sample, sequenced in a study of shared clonotypes between healthy human individuals. Clones were read by immunoSEQ multiplex PCR, and TCRdb kept only the in-frame ones, dropping some. The repertoire consists of around 2.5 million clones, with approximately 93% occurring once and the leading ten covering 0.36%. Specimen: naive CD4+ T cells from PBMCs. Sample subset: CD45RA+ positively selected. All receptors derive from a man aged 18 to 29 in good health. Some clones in this sample may be carry-over from other donors' samples.

This rearrangement joins TRBV6-5 to TRBJ2-7; 11 positions match TRBD1. Per germline, CDR1 MNHEY and CDR2 SVGAGI. The CDR3 is 15 residues long. Losses at the gene ends were 2 bases for V and 7 bases for J; bases not matched to a gene: 7. In DNA, the CDR3 is TGTGCCAGCAGTTACCAGCCGGGACAGGGGGTTGAGCAGTACTTC. Translated: CASSYQPGQGVEQYF.

The rearrangement links TRBV5-5 to TRBJ1-3, with D possibly being TRBD1 (6 bases). V was trimmed by 4 bases and J by 2 bases, leaving 10 bases between them. CDR3 length equals 14 residues. From germline, CDR1 is SGHKS and CDR2 YYEKEE (reference sequence). The CDR3 region is CASSTGTTGNTIYF. DNA for the CDR3: TGTGCCAGCAGCACCGGGACAACTGGAAACACCATATATTTT.

CDR3 DNA: TGTGCCAGCAGCTTAGCGTTAGGAGGTAAAGTTACCTACAATGAGCAGTTCTTC. Translation gives CASSLALGGKVTYNEQFF. V usage is TRBV7-9 and J usage is TRBJ2-1; maybe TRBD2 (5 bases). The germline gives CDR1 SEHNR, CDR2 FQNEAQ (reference sequence). This CDR3 has 18 amino acids. V was shortened by 0 bases and J by 2 bases, with 17 bases between the two germline ends.